The rows below give T cell receptor beta chains drawn from one sample of a study of blood T cell repertoires in COVID-19. The repertoire was sequenced with immunoSEQ multiplex PCR; TCRdb's copy has only in-frame clones and lacks some. The table records 310,000 or so clones, roughly 86% of them present only once. Material: PBMCs or T cells enriched from blood (not recorded which). The receptors come from a woman between 18 and 29 years old who had recovered from COVID-19. The CDR3 runs from the conserved cysteine through the conserved F or W. A D gene is named only where the DNA matches it firmly.

d_gene	v_gene	CDR3aa
TRBD1	TRBV6-2/TRBV6-3	CASSPGTAVSQPQHF
-	TRBV6-4	CASSLSSLGVSERETQYF
TRBD2	TRBV7-3	CASSLAGGLQYEQYF
-	TRBV3-1/TRBV3-2	CASSQGAQGVSTEAFF
TRBD1	TRBV7-8	CASSSWTGGADTQYF
-	TRBV6-5	CASLRLDNNTDTQYF
TRBD1	TRBV5-5	CASSLTGDQPQHF
TRBD1	TRBV5-1	CASSQDRGYADTQYF
-	TRBV7-8	CASSLIDSNQPQHF
-	TRBV5-6	CASSLGQGIDEQYF
TRBD1	TRBV19	CASVDRGGQPQHF
-	TRBV28	CASSPDRLTEAFF
-	TRBV29-1	CSVEWSDYGYTF
TRBD2	TRBV25-1	CASSEAGGPLAKNIQYF
-	TRBV27	CASSTAAGVQPQHF
-	TRBV7-9	CASSLTQGNGSPLHF